This entry lists 11 T cell receptor beta chains sequenced from one sample in a study of glioma-infiltrating T cells after dendritic cell vaccination. Sequencing was performed with immunoSEQ multiplex PCR; in TCRdb, only in-frame clones are kept and a portion is missing. The sample shows fewer than 40,000 clones, 90% of them seen only once. The material sequenced was blood, taken before dendritic cell vaccination. The source is a human donor with glioblastoma.

The chain combines TRBV18 with TRBJ2-5; D possibly corresponds to TRBD1 (5 bases). The CDR3 runs 13 residues. The ends were cut back, 6 bases at V and 5 bases at J, with 13 bases in the middle. The V gene's germline CDR1 is KGHSH and CDR2 LQKENI. DNA for the CDR3: TGTGCCAGCTCCTCAGGGTCGGCCGAGACCCAGTACTTC. It codes for CASSSGSAETQYF.

This chain links TRBV18 with TRBJ2-3; D is perhaps TRBD1 (6 bases). Trimming took 6 bases from V and 2 from J, leaving 18 bases between them. This CDR3 comprises 16 residues. Per the germline V gene, CDR1 is KGHSH and CDR2 is LQKENI. CDR3 in amino acids: CASSHSTGLNTDTQYF. CDR3 in DNA: TGTGCCAGCTCGCATTCCACAGGGTTGAACACAGATACGCAGTATTTT.

This chain connects TRBV29-1 to TRBJ1-1; 8 bases are shared with TRBD1. CDR1 is SQVTM and CDR2 is ANQGSEA in the germline V gene. With V trimmed by 4 bases and J by 5 bases, 6 bases remained unmatched. The CDR3 is 13 amino acids. The CDR3 reads CSVAQGAATEAFF. The CDR3 DNA is TGCAGCGTTGCCCAGGGGGCGGCTACTGAAGCTTTCTTT.

V usage is TRBV7-8 and J usage is TRBJ1-2; tentatively, D is TRBD1 (6 bases). The CDR3 has 15 amino acids. Germline loops: CDR1 SGHVS, CDR2 FQNEAQ. Between the trimmed V and J ends, which lost 2 bases and 2 bases, there was a span of 12 bases. DNA of the CDR3: TGTGCCAGCAGCTTATTTCCAGGGGACAACTATGGCTACACCTTC. It is translated as CASSLFPGDNYGYTF.

A word on this clone: One end of the junction does not line up with germline, which may come from a read error. Additional DNA sequences in this sample encode the identical CDR3. The J gene is TRBJ1-6, the V gene TRBV6-5; TRBD1 aligns across 8 bases. Germline V gives CDR1 MNHEY, CDR2 SVGAGI. The CDR3 contains 14 residues. CDR3 amino acids: CASRTGVNNSPLHF. CDR3 nucleotide sequence: TGTGCCAGCAGGACAGGGGTGAATAATTCCCCCCTCCACTTT.

J is TRBJ1-2 and V is TRBV6-4; the D is unclear. Germline lookup yields CDR1 MRHNA and CDR2 SNTAGT. V was shortened by 0 bases and J by 5 bases, with 10 bases between the two germline ends. This CDR3 contains 14 residues. CDR3 residues: CASSDSSRGYGYTF. The CDR3, as DNA: TGTGCCAGCAGTGACTCGTCCCGCGGGTATGGCTACACCTTC.

The chain recombines TRBV7-9 with TRBJ1-1; no reliable D call. CDR1 is SEHNR, CDR2 FQNEAQ, per germline (reference sequence). CDR3 length: 13 amino acids. Trimming shortened V by 5 bases and J by 6 bases, and 13 bases separated the two germline ends. In DNA, the CDR3 is TGTGCCAGCAGCGAAAGACATAAGCCTGAAGCTTTCTTT. The encoded protein is CASSERHKPEAFF.

The table lists this clone with a count of one. V and J are TRBV29-1 and TRBJ2-3; 7 bases map to TRBD2. The CDR3 contains 14 residues. V lost 6 bases to trimming and J lost 5 bases; unmatched junction nucleotides: 11. Germline V gene lookup returns CDR1 SQVTM and CDR2 ANQGSEA. CDR3 bases: TGCAGCGTCCGGGGAGGGACTACTGTAGATACGCAGTATTTT. Translated, it gives CSVRGGTTVDTQYF.

The rearrangement links TRBV27 to TRBJ1-3; D is unclear. Trimming took off 5 bases at V and 0 bases at J, with 8 bases between the two ends. This CDR3 region has 14 residues. Germline V gene lookup returns CDR1 MNHEY and CDR2 SMNVEV (reference sequence). The CDR3 bases are TGTGCCAGCAGTCGTGGCGGCTCTGGAAACACCATATATTTT. Translation: CASSRGGSGNTIYF.

CDR3 loop: CASSEVGDRGWWEQYF. The CDR3 bases are TGTGCCAGCAGTGAAGTTGGAGACAGGGGATGGTGGGAGCAGTACTTC. This chain connects TRBV25-1 to TRBJ2-7, with TRBD1 matching over 8 bases. The J segment lost 7 bases and the V segment lost 2 bases, leaving 13 bases of the junction unmatched. CDR3 length: 16 amino acids. CDR1 is MGHDK, CDR2 SYGVNS, per germline.

The chain combines TRBV7-6 with TRBJ1-2; the match to TRBD1 covers 8 bases. The CDR3 sequence is 15 residues long. Trimming removed 4 bases from V and 2 bases from J; junction bases left unmatched: 6. Germline V gene lookup returns CDR1 SGHVS and CDR2 FNYEAQ. The CDR3 sequence: CASSSSNRGNYGYTF. The CDR3 region has the DNA TGTGCCAGCAGCTCATCTAACAGGGGGAACTATGGCTACACCTTC.